This TCR beta chain was observed in a study of vaccination and CD4 T cells after COVID-19. Overall study: Recovered-phase convalescent patients showed SARS-CoV-2 positivity by nasal swab PCR; 9 or 10 were mild, one severe. Convalescent individuals numbered four females and six males, two being Hispanic. Stimulation of cells relied on overlapping spike peptides derived from SARS-CoV-2, HCoV-NL63, HCoV-OC43 and HCoV-229E.

The treatment: approximately 10-day PBMC culture with coronavirus spike peptide pools or control peptides (ViraFEST assay). The trim removed 4 bases at V and 1 base at J, leaving 10 bases unmatched. Germline CDR1 DFQATT, CDR2 SNEGSKA (reference sequence). The CDR3 is 15 amino acids. With the Oncomine TCR Beta short-read assay, DNA from cultured CD4+ T cells was sequenced. Once CD4+ T cells had been cultured, genomic DNA was extracted from them. TCRdb re-called the PCR reads with MiXCR, one entry per CDR3 protein. There are under 15,000 distinct CDR3 sequences in the sample; roughly 41% occur only once, and about 8.5% lies in the top ten. With regard to this clonotype: What it recognizes is unknown.

Sequencing used CD4+ T cells from blood, cultured in vitro. V is TRBV20-1 and J is TRBJ2-7; 7 bases are shared with TRBD2. This sequence originates from a human donor who had recovered from COVID-19. The CDR3: CSAKRQSSGSYEQYF. The CDR3 region has the DNA TGCAGTGCTAAGAGGCAGTCTAGCGGATCCTACGAGCAGTACTTC.